The 32 T cell receptor beta chains below all came from one sample that was sequenced in a study of T cell responses to AZD1222 COVID-19 vaccine. TCRdb's copy holds only in-frame clones and misses some; the assay was immunoSEQ multiplex PCR. The sample carries about 99,000 clones, approximately 89% recorded once. The specimen was peripheral blood, collected 28 days after the second AZD1222 dose. The receptors were gathered from an adult who received the AZD1222 COVID-19 vaccine.

The chain links TRBV6-5 to TRBJ1-2; 12 bases are shared with TRBD1. The CDR3 has 14 residues. The trim removed 6 bases at V and 8 bases at J, leaving 7 bases unmatched. Germline CDR1 reads MNHEY; CDR2 reads SVGAGI. In nucleotides, the CDR3 is TGTGCCAGCAGGACCGGGACAGGGGGCGAAGGCTACACCTTC. This codes for CASRTGTGGEGYTF.

The V gene is TRBV9, the J gene TRBJ2-5; 11 bases match TRBD1. CDR3 length equals 15 residues. J gave up 5 bases and V 2 bases, and 5 bases lay outside the gene matches. Germline CDR1 reads SGDLS; CDR2 reads YYNGEE. As DNA, the CDR3 is TGTGCCAGCAGCGTGGGACAGGGGGGAGGTGAGACCCAGTACTTC. This gives the protein CASSVGQGGGETQYF.

This rearrangement joins TRBV5-1 to TRBJ2-3, with D unresolved. Germline lookup yields CDR1 SGHRS and CDR2 YFSETQ. V shed 5 bases and J shed 6 bases, with 7 bases lying between them. This CDR3 is 11 amino acids long. The CDR3 DNA reads as TGCGCCAGCAGGCAAGCGGATACGCAGTATTTT. This encodes CASRQADTQYF.

This clone appeared a single time. The rearrangement links TRBV5-5 to TRBJ1-1, with 9 nucleotides matching TRBD1. CDR3 length equals 15 residues. Germline CDR1 SGHKS, CDR2 YYEKEE (reference sequence). J lost 0 bases, V lost 5 bases, and 5 bases had no gene match. As DNA, the CDR3 is TGTGCCAGCAGTCTGGGACAGGGTCTGAACACTGAAGCTTTCTTT. This sequence encodes CASSLGQGLNTEAFF.

The chain combines TRBV18 with TRBJ2-3; D not resolved. From germline, CDR1 is KGHSH and CDR2 LQKENI. The CDR3 consists of 16 residues. V dropped 0 bases and J dropped 3 bases, with 13 bases sitting between them. The CDR3 here is CASSPPLRSLTDTQYF. The CDR3 DNA reads TGTGCCAGCTCACCACCCTTACGATCCCTTACAGATACGCAGTATTTT.

The chain joins TRBV29-1 to TRBJ2-4, with 8 bases identical to TRBD2. Germline lookup yields CDR1 SQVTM and CDR2 ANQGSEA. The CDR3 is 18 residues long. J gave up 0 bases and V 1 base, and 11 bases lay outside the gene matches. Here the CDR3 reads CSVEGGRTSSGAKNIQYF. CDR3 in DNA: TGCAGCGTTGAAGGCGGCCGGACTAGCTCGGGAGCCAAAAACATTCAGTACTTC.

The chain joins TRBV30 to TRBJ2-3, with a weak D call TRBD1 (7 bases). Germline V lookup: CDR1 GTSNPN, CDR2 SVGIG (reference sequence). The germline V and J ends were trimmed by 5 bases and 0 bases, with 12 bases remaining between them. CDR3 size: 14 residues. This chain's CDR3 is CAWAQGGSTDTQYF. The CDR3 DNA sequence: TGTGCCTGGGCCCAGGGGGGTAGCACAGATACGCAGTATTTT.

This rearrangement joins TRBV18 to TRBJ2-7; the match to TRBD1 covers 7 bases. V lost 2 bases to trimming and J lost 0 bases; unmatched junction nucleotides: 7. The CDR3 totals 16 residues. CDR1 and CDR2 (germline): KGHSH, LQKENI. CDR3 residues: CASSPIDRVFSYEQYF. DNA of the CDR3: TGTGCCAGCTCACCAATTGACAGGGTCTTCTCCTACGAGCAGTACTTC.

V usage is TRBV2 and J usage is TRBJ1-1; no definite D call. Deletions cut 0 bases from V and 3 bases from J, with 14 bases between. This CDR3 is built from 16 residues. Germline CDR1 is SNHLY and CDR2 is FYNNEI. The CDR3 nucleotides are TGTGCCAGCAGTGAAGCAACCAGGCGTAGGGACACTGAAGCTTTCTTT. This translates into CASSEATRRRDTEAFF.

This chain uses TRBV28 with TRBJ1-6; the D is unclear. Per the germline V gene, CDR1 is MDHEN and CDR2 is SYDVKM. The CDR3 runs to 11 residues. V lost 4 bases and J lost 6, with 1 base in between. The CDR3 loop reads CASSSNSPLHF. The CDR3 DNA reads as TGTGCCAGCAGTTCTAATTCACCCCTCCACTTT.

This clone is a singleton in its sample. V gene TRBV19 combines with J gene TRBJ2-3; TRBD2 matches 9 bases. This CDR3 contains 14 residues. Germline-derived CDR1 and CDR2 are LNHDA and SQIVND (reference sequence). Trimming at V came to 3 bases and at J to 6 bases, leaving 4 bases not matched to a gene. The CDR3 here is CASSMALAGDTQYF. The CDR3 nucleotides read TGTGCCAGTAGTATGGCTCTAGCGGGGGATACGCAGTATTTT.

The CDR3: CATSDVGQGADTQYF. The CDR3 DNA sequence: TGTGCCACCAGTGATGTCGGACAGGGAGCAGATACGCAGTATTTT. The chain combines TRBV24-1 with TRBJ2-3; 8 bases align to TRBD1. Germline V gene sequence: CDR1 KGHDR, CDR2 SFDVKD. The J segment lost 4 bases and the V segment lost 3 bases, leaving 5 bases of the junction unmatched. The CDR3 runs to 15 residues.

The chain couples TRBV3-1 (or the pseudogene TRBV3-2) to TRBJ2-3, with 8 bases fitting TRBD2. The CDR3 sequence is 17 residues long. Per germline, CDR1 LGHDT and CDR2 YNNKEL (reference sequence). The junction had 12 bases not matched to a gene; V was cut back by 6 bases and J by 1 base. CDR3 loop: CASSRRGSGTGTDTQYF. CDR3 nucleotides: TGTGCCAGCAGTCGGCGGGGTAGCGGGACGGGCACAGATACGCAGTATTTT.

The chain has TRBV29-1 and TRBJ2-1, with TRBD1 matching over 9 bases. This CDR3 comprises 17 residues. V lost 6 bases and J lost 0; bases outside the gene matches: 12. The germline gives CDR1 SQVTM, CDR2 ANQGSEA. CDR3 sequence reads: CSVAPGQGTSSYNEQFF. The CDR3 region has the DNA TGCAGCGTCGCTCCGGGACAGGGCACAAGCTCCTACAATGAGCAGTTCTTC.

The chain has TRBV2 and TRBJ2-1; no clear D. This CDR3 region has 14 residues. CDR1 is SNHLY, CDR2 FYNNEI, per germline. Trimming pared 3 bases from V and 5 bases from J, leaving 11 bases between. CDR3 protein: CASSELLVHNEQFF. The CDR3 nucleotides are TGTGCCAGCAGTGAGTTACTCGTTCACAATGAGCAGTTCTTC.

V and J are TRBV20-1 and TRBJ2-1; D ambiguous. The germline V gene encodes CDR1 DFQATT and CDR2 SNEGSKA (reference sequence). The CDR3 consists of 11 residues. The CDR3 loop reads CSVHRVNEQFF. In DNA form, the CDR3 reads TGCAGCGTCCACCGAGTTAATGAGCAGTTCTTC.

This chain links TRBV9 with TRBJ1-2; a possible D gene is TRBD1 (6 bases). Between the trimmed V and J ends, which lost 0 bases and 3 bases, there was a span of 9 bases. Germline lookup yields CDR1 SGDLS and CDR2 YYNGEE. The CDR3 has 14 amino acids. The CDR3 reads CASSVGSGDYGYTF. The CDR3 DNA reads as TGTGCCAGCAGCGTAGGATCAGGGGACTATGGCTACACCTTC.

This clone was seen just once. The chain combines TRBV30 with TRBJ1-6; D remains ambiguous. The CDR3 runs 14 residues. CDR1 is GTSNPN, CDR2 SVGIG, per germline (reference sequence). Trimming removed 4 bases at V and 9 bases at J, with 16 bases between. The CDR3 DNA reads TGTGCCTGGATACAGTCGGCGGGAGGTTCACCCCTCCACTTT. This encodes CAWIQSAGGSPLHF.

The chain uses TRBV6-6 and TRBJ1-1; 9 nucleotides agree with TRBD1. V gave up 7 bases and J gave up 2 bases; unmatched junction bases: 5. This CDR3 contains 14 residues. Germline lookup yields CDR1 MNHNY and CDR2 SVGAGI (reference sequence). The chain's CDR3 is CASMGTGPNTEAFF. CDR3 DNA sequence: TGTGCCAGCATGGGGACAGGGCCCAACACTGAAGCTTTCTTT.

The CDR3 loop reads CASRGPSHYEQYF. The DNA of the CDR3 is TGTGCCAGCAGGGGCCCGAGCCACTACGAGCAGTACTTC. J is TRBJ2-7 and V is TRBV6-5, with D hard to call. CDR1 is MNHEY, CDR2 SVGAGI, per germline. Trimming took 6 bases from V and 3 from J, leaving 12 bases between them. The CDR3 is made up of 13 amino acids.

The rearrangement joins TRBV5-1 to TRBJ2-5, with D uncertain. Germline V gene sequence: CDR1 SGHRS, CDR2 YFSETQ. V was pared by 3 bases and J by 8 bases, with 17 bases between. This CDR3 contains 14 residues. CDR3 amino acids: CASSSTPGSDTQYF. CDR3 in DNA: TGCGCCAGCAGCTCGACCCCGGGTAGTGACACCCAGTACTTC.

CDR3 amino acids: CASSQAGQGNYGYTF. The CDR3 DNA reads TGCGCCAGCAGCCAAGCGGGACAGGGGAACTATGGCTACACCTTC. V and J are TRBV4-1 and TRBJ1-2; 10 bases map to TRBD1. The germline V gene encodes CDR1 MGHRA and CDR2 YSYEKL. V shed 1 base and J 2 bases; nucleotides not matched to a gene: 1. The CDR3 runs to 15 residues.

The rearrangement joins TRBV30 to TRBJ1-1, with 10 bases fitting TRBD1. Losses at the gene ends were 5 bases for V and 5 bases for J; bases not matched to a gene: 8. This CDR3 has 14 residues. The germline V gene encodes CDR1 GTSNPN and CDR2 SVGIG (reference sequence). CDR3 in DNA: TGTGCCTGGGAACCGGGACAGGGGCTGACTGAAGCTTTCTTT. It is translated as CAWEPGQGLTEAFF.

V is TRBV28 and J is TRBJ1-6; D may be TRBD1 (5 bases). Trimming took 6 bases from V and 0 from J, leaving 18 bases between them. Germline assignment: CDR1 MDHEN and CDR2 SYDVKM. The length of the CDR3 is 18 residues. Here the CDR3 reads CASRTASGTPSYNSPLHF. CDR3 DNA: TGTGCCAGCAGGACTGCCTCCGGGACTCCCTCCTATAATTCACCCCTCCACTTT.

The chain recombines TRBV6-5 with TRBJ2-5; TRBD2 aligns across 12 bases. With V trimmed by 2 bases and J by 4 bases, 2 bases remained unmatched. This CDR3 comprises 15 residues. Per the germline V gene, CDR1 is MNHEY and CDR2 is SVGAGI. CDR3 in DNA: TGTGCCAGCAGTTACCCGACTAGCGGGAGAGAGACCCAGTACTTC. Its translation: CASSYPTSGRETQYF.

The V and J genes are TRBV5-1 and TRBJ2-1; 13 bases are a match to TRBD2. CDR3 length: 15 residues. V shed 4 bases, J shed 9 bases, and the junction held 7 bases outside the gene matches. Germline CDR1 reads SGHRS; CDR2 reads YFSETQ. The CDR3 DNA follows: TGCGCCAGCAGCCCCCGGACTAGCGGGGGTACTGAGCAGTTCTTC. Residues: CASSPRTSGGTEQFF.

This rearrangement joins TRBV6-1 to TRBJ2-5, with D possibly matching TRBD1 (6 bases). CDR1 is MNHNS, CDR2 SASEGT, per germline. The V end lost 7 bases, the J end lost 7 bases, and 22 bases lay between the germline ends. The length of the CDR3 is 15 residues. Here the CDR3 reads CASINKSGGSATQYF. Here the CDR3 DNA reads TGTGCCAGCATCAATAAATCTGGGGGCAGCGCGACCCAGTACTTC.

This clone was found a few times. The chain recombines TRBV7-9 with TRBJ1-6; D gene unclear. The CDR3 length is 14 residues. With 5 bases removed from V and 8 bases from J, the gap between germline ends came to 13 bases. CDR1 and CDR2 (germline): SEHNR, FQNEAQ (reference sequence). CDR3 residues: CASSRGGSDSPLHF. The DNA of the CDR3 is TGTGCCAGCAGCCGGGGAGGGAGCGATTCACCCCTCCACTTT. The variable domain in full, with the rest retrieved from reference TRBV7-9 and TRBJ1-6, is DTGVSQNPRHKITKRGQNVTFRCDPISEHNRLYWYRQTLGQGPEFLTYFQNEAQLEKSRLLSDRFSAERPKGSFSTLEIQRTEQGDSAMYLCASSRGGSDSPLHFGNGTRLTVT.

This chain links TRBV5-1 with TRBJ1-3; 8 positions agree with TRBD1. V was pared by 1 base and J by 8 bases, with 8 bases of the junction left unmatched. Germline V gene sequence: CDR1 SGHRS, CDR2 YFSETQ. This CDR3 has 15 amino acids. CDR3 loop: CASSLPRGPGDTIYF. CDR3 sequence (DNA): TGCGCCAGCAGCTTGCCCAGGGGGCCCGGAGACACCATATATTTT.

This clone appeared a few times. V gene TRBV24-1 combines with J gene TRBJ2-1; D ambiguous. Germline CDR1 is KGHDR and CDR2 is SFDVKD. This CDR3 contains 15 residues. V lost 2 bases and J lost 5, with 12 bases in between. The CDR3 region is CATSDYRRTNNEQFF. CDR3 nucleotide sequence: TGTGCCACCAGTGATTACCGACGGACGAACAATGAGCAGTTCTTC.

The chain has TRBV9 and TRBJ2-2; tentative D call: TRBD2 (6 bases). V was cut by 4 bases and J by 7 bases, with 20 bases left in between. The CDR3 sequence is 16 residues long. Germline loops: CDR1 SGDLS, CDR2 YYNGEE. DNA for the CDR3: TGTGCCAGCAGCCCCAGAGGAGGGTCGGACGGCGGGGAGCTGTTTTTT. Its protein product is CASSPRGGSDGGELFF. Full variable domain (remainder filled in from reference TRBV9 and TRBJ2-2): DSGVTQTPKHLITATGQRVTLRCSPRSGDLSVYWYQQSLDQGLQFLIQYYNGEERAKGNILERFSAQQFPDLHSELNLSSLELGDSALYFCASSPRGGSDGGELFFGEGSRLTVL.

About this clone itself: This may stem from a read error, because a much larger clone lies one nucleotide away. The chain joins TRBV6-6 to TRBJ2-7; perhaps TRBD1 as D (5 bases). The V and J ends lost 6 bases and 3 bases respectively, with 9 bases between them. The CDR3 contains 12 residues. Germline CDR1 reads MNHNY; CDR2 reads SVGAGI (reference sequence). CDR3 in amino acids: CASSLDSYEQYF. The DNA for the CDR3 is TGTGCCAGCAGCCTCGACAGCTACGAGCAGTACTTC.